Shown below are 25 T cell receptor beta chains from a single sample sequenced in a study of shared clonotypes between healthy human individuals. Profiling relied on immunoSEQ multiplex PCR, and the TCRdb table lists in-frame clones only, not all of them. Of a few million clones detected, 80% to 95% appear once; the ten largest clones hold more than 0.35%. Sequencing input: naive CD4+ T cells from PBMCs. The subset was: CD45RA+ positively selected. The receptors here all came from a man aged 18 to 35 in good health. Some clones in this sample may be carry-over from other donors' samples.

V usage is TRBV10-1 and J usage is TRBJ2-1; 12 nucleotides align to TRBD2. The V gene's germline CDR1 is WNHNN and CDR2 SYGVQD (reference sequence). V lost 5 bases and J lost 6; bases outside the gene matches: 8. This CDR3 has 16 residues. Written as DNA, the CDR3 is TGCGCCAGCAGTTGGGGCACTAGCGGGAGGCCCAATGAGCAGTTCTTC. As protein: CASSWGTSGRPNEQFF.

The V gene is TRBV28, the J gene TRBJ2-1; D is perhaps TRBD2 (6 bases). V dropped 2 bases and J dropped 8 bases, with 22 bases sitting between them. This CDR3 is built from 17 residues. Germline CDR1 and CDR2: MDHEN and SYDVKM. The CDR3 sequence is CASSLRILRSGGDEQFF. In DNA form, the CDR3 reads TGTGCCAGCAGTTTACGGATACTACGTTCAGGCGGGGATGAGCAGTTCTTC.

A single count supports this clone. V usage is TRBV7-2 and J usage is TRBJ2-7, with D possibly TRBD2 on 6 matching bases. V lost 4 bases, J lost 0 bases, and 16 bases lay in between. The germline V gene has CDR1 SGHTA and CDR2 FQGNSA. This CDR3 region has 16 residues. DNA of the CDR3: TGTGCCAGCAGCTCCACCCATGGGACTTTCTCCTACGAGCAGTACTTC. It codes for CASSSTHGTFSYEQYF.

The rearrangement uses TRBV9 and TRBJ2-3; tentative D call: TRBD2 (6 bases). The germline V and J ends were trimmed by 0 bases and 1 base, with 12 bases remaining between them. Germline assignment: CDR1 SGDLS and CDR2 YYNGEE. The CDR3 covers 16 residues. As DNA, the CDR3 is TGTGCCAGCAGCGTAGCCGGGAGTGGGGGCACAGATACGCAGTATTTT. Protein sequence: CASSVAGSGGTDTQYF.

The V gene is TRBV18, the J gene TRBJ2-5; the D is unclear. Germline CDR1 and CDR2: KGHSH and LQKENI. The CDR3 extends over 13 amino acids. V dropped 5 bases and J dropped 2 bases, with 9 bases sitting between them. CDR3 residues: CASSIRDQETQYF. The CDR3 DNA follows: TGTGCCAGCTCAATTAGGGATCAAGAGACCCAGTACTTC.

The chain couples TRBV18 to TRBJ1-5, with a tentative D call TRBD1 (6 bases). CDR1 and CDR2 from the germline V gene are KGHSH and LQKENI. This CDR3 spans 17 amino acids. V lost 3 bases to trimming and J lost 0 bases, with 15 bases between them. CDR3 protein: CASSPLWDKDSNQPQHF. As DNA, the CDR3 is TGTGCCAGCTCACCGTTATGGGACAAAGATAGCAATCAGCCCCAGCATTTT.

The V gene is TRBV28, the J gene TRBJ2-1, with 13 bases matching TRBD2. Germline V gene lookup returns CDR1 MDHEN and CDR2 SYDVKM. The CDR3 consists of 15 residues. V dropped 3 bases and J dropped 8; count of bases not matched to a gene: 4. CDR3 in DNA: TGTGCCAGCAGTTTGGCAACTAGCGGGAGGGATGAGCAGTTCTTC. This encodes CASSLATSGRDEQFF.

The chain couples TRBV18 to TRBJ2-7; D remains ambiguous. Deletions cut 0 bases from V and 2 bases from J, with 14 bases between. The CDR3 has 16 residues. CDR1 KGHSH and CDR2 LQKENI come from the germline V gene. The CDR3 sequence is CASSPPGSQVTYEQYF. CDR3 DNA sequence: TGTGCCAGCTCACCACCCGGGTCACAAGTCACCTACGAGCAGTACTTC.

Remarks on this clone: An end of the junction differs from the germline gene, which may be a read error. V gene TRBV6-5 combines with J gene TRBJ1-1; D is undetermined. CDR3 size: 12 residues. The germline V gene has CDR1 MNHEY and CDR2 SVGAGI. CDR3: CAISDPEGEAFF. CDR3 nucleotide sequence: TGTGCCATCAGTGACCCGGAGGGTGAAGCTTTCTTT.

The count of this clone is one. The J gene is TRBJ1-5, the V gene TRBV28; 9 bases match TRBD1. CDR1 MDHEN and CDR2 SYDVKM come from the germline V gene. V gave up 4 bases and J gave up 7 bases; unmatched junction bases: 8. The CDR3 has 15 residues. The CDR3 region is CASSSQTGGRQPQHF. The CDR3 bases are TGTGCCAGCAGTTCACAAACAGGGGGCAGGCAGCCCCAGCATTTT.

The V gene is TRBV7-7, the J gene TRBJ2-5; 10 positions agree with TRBD1. J gave up 2 bases and V 4 bases, and 4 bases lay outside the gene matches. Germline V CDR1 and CDR2: SSHAT, FNYEAQ (reference sequence). There are 15 residues in the CDR3. This CDR3 reads CASSSGQGKQETQYF. CDR3 nucleotides: TGTGCCAGCAGCTCGGGACAGGGGAAACAAGAGACCCAGTACTTC. Complete variable domain (other parts from reference TRBV7-7 and TRBJ2-5): GAGVSQSPRYKVTKRGQDVTLRCDPISSHATLYWYQQALGQGPEFLTYFNYEAQPDKSGLPSDRFSAERPEGSISTLTIQRTEQRDSAMYRCASSSGQGKQETQYFGPGTRLLVL.

This rearrangement joins TRBV4-1 to TRBJ2-5; 7 bases are shared with TRBD2. The CDR3 spans 15 residues. With 1 base clipped from V and 2 bases from J, the junction kept 4 bases outside the gene matches. Germline V gene data show CDR1 as MGHRA and CDR2 as YSYEKL. The CDR3 DNA is TGCGCCAGCAGCCAAGGTTGGGGGGGTCAAGAGACCCAGTACTTC. It encodes CASSQGWGGQETQYF.

V gene TRBV28 combines with J gene TRBJ1-3; TRBD1 aligns across 8 bases. The germline CDR1 and CDR2 sequences are MDHEN and SYDVKM. J lost 0 bases, V lost 6 bases, and 10 bases had no gene match. The CDR3 extends over 17 amino acids. The CDR3 sequence is CASSPMDRVLSGNTIYF. CDR3 DNA: TGTGCCAGCAGCCCCATGGACAGGGTCCTCTCTGGAAACACCATATATTTT.

The chain has TRBV7-3 and TRBJ2-1, with D possibly being TRBD1 or TRBD2 (5 bases each). The CDR3 length is 13 residues. CDR1 and CDR2 (germline): SGHTA, FQGTGA. Trimming left V 5 bases short and J 10 bases short, with 15 bases between. The CDR3 region has the DNA TGTGCCAGCAGCCCGAGATGGGGACCAGAGCAGTTCTTC. This sequence encodes CASSPRWGPEQFF.

With regard to this clone: At the DNA level, this CDR3 is encoded by other sequences in the same sample as well. This chain uses TRBV7-3 with TRBJ2-1; D gene ambiguous. Trimming pared 5 bases from V and 1 base from J, leaving 6 bases between. The CDR3 has 13 residues. Germline loops: CDR1 SGHTA, CDR2 FQGTGA. As DNA, the CDR3 is TGTGCCAGCAGCGTGGATTCCTACAATGAGCAGTTCTTC. It translates to CASSVDSYNEQFF.

The gene calls are TRBV5-4 and TRBJ2-3, with TRBD1 matching over 7 bases. This CDR3 has 14 residues. CDR1 is SGHNT and CDR2 is YYREEE in the germline V gene (reference sequence). The V segment lost 1 base and the J segment 4 bases; nucleotides outside the gene matches: 3. CDR3 nucleotide sequence: TGTGCCAGCAGCTTGTGGCAGGGGGCAGATACGCAGTATTTT. This translates into CASSLWQGADTQYF.

The gene calls are TRBV9 and TRBJ1-3; D possibly corresponds to TRBD1 (5 bases). Trimming removed 4 bases at V and 8 bases at J, with 19 bases between. The CDR3 length is 15 residues. Germline CDR1 and CDR2: SGDLS and YYNGEE. The CDR3 nucleotides read TGTGCCAGCAGCCTCAGGTGGGACGCCGCTGACACCATATATTTT. This sequence encodes CASSLRWDAADTIYF.

A word on this clone: Other DNA sequences in the same sample also yield this CDR3. V usage is TRBV9 and J usage is TRBJ1-1; D is ambiguous. Germline V gene sequence: CDR1 SGDLS, CDR2 YYNGEE. Trimming pared 2 bases from V and 4 bases from J, leaving 9 bases between. CDR3 length: 13 amino acids. The CDR3 DNA reads TGTGCCAGCAGCGTGGGGTCGGGCACTGAAGCTTTCTTT. This encodes CASSVGSGTEAFF.

This sequence joins TRBV29-1 and TRBJ1-1; maybe TRBD1 (6 bases). The germline CDR1 and CDR2 sequences are SQVTM and ANQGSEA. The CDR3 length is 14 residues. Trimming shortened V by 1 base and J by 6 bases, and 15 bases separated the two germline ends. DNA for the CDR3: TGCAGCGTTGAAGGAGCAACAAAGGGGGCTGAAGCTTTCTTT. Its protein is CSVEGATKGAEAFF. Drawing the rest from reference TRBV29-1 and TRBJ1-1, the complete variable domain is SAVISQKPSRDICQRGTSLTIQCQVDSQVTMMFWYRQQPGQSLTLIATANQGSEATYESGFVIDKFPISRPNLTFSTLTVSNMSPEDSSIYLCSVEGATKGAEAFFGQGTRLTVV.

V usage is TRBV29-1 and J usage is TRBJ2-3; 10 positions match TRBD2. Unmatched junction bases numbered 9, after V lost 3 bases and J lost 0 bases. Germline V gives CDR1 SQVTM, CDR2 ANQGSEA. The CDR3 contains 17 residues. DNA of the CDR3: TGCAGCGTTGACGGGAGCGGGAGGGCATTAAGCACAGATACGCAGTATTTT. It yields the protein CSVDGSGRALSTDTQYF.

The chain joins TRBV28 to TRBJ2-5; D possibly matches TRBD1 or TRBD2 (5 bases each). This CDR3 comprises 14 residues. Trimming left V 6 bases short and J 4 bases short, with 15 bases between. Germline-derived CDR1 and CDR2 are MDHEN and SYDVKM. In DNA, the CDR3 is TGTGCCAGCAGCCCCGAGAGGGGTCGAGAGACCCAGTACTTC. This encodes CASSPERGRETQYF.

The chain carries TRBV2 and TRBJ1-2, with TRBD1 identical over 7 bases. CDR3 length: 15 amino acids. Germline trimming cut 1 base from V and 4 bases from J; bases unmatched to any gene: 6. CDR1 and CDR2 from the germline V gene are SNHLY and FYNNEI. The CDR3 bases are TGTGCCAGCAGTGAAGGCCGGGACAGAACCTATGGCTACACCTTC. This encodes CASSEGRDRTYGYTF.

The chain couples TRBV2 to TRBJ2-1, with 7 bases lining up with TRBD2. The germline V gene encodes CDR1 SNHLY and CDR2 FYNNEI. Germline trimming cut 3 bases from V and 4 bases from J; bases unmatched to any gene: 9. This CDR3 is 16 amino acids long. The CDR3 nucleotides are TGTGCCAGCAGTGAGCAGGTGGGAGGGTCGTACAATGAGCAGTTCTTC. It translates to CASSEQVGGSYNEQFF.

Notes on this clone: This sample includes further DNA sequences coding for the same CDR3. V usage is TRBV5-1 and J usage is TRBJ2-2; D might be TRBD1 (5 bases). CDR3 length: 13 amino acids. Trimming removed 0 bases from V and 6 bases from J, with 6 bases in between. Germline loops: CDR1 SGHRS, CDR2 YFSETQ. CDR3 DNA: TGCGCCAGCAGCTTGGGGGGCCCCGGGGAGCTGTTTTTT. It codes for CASSLGGPGELFF. Full variable domain (outside the CDR3, taken from reference TRBV5-1 and TRBJ2-2): KAGVTQTPRYLIKTRGQQVTLSCSPISGHRSVSWYQQTPGQGLQFLFEYFSETQRNKGNFPGRFSGRQFSNSRSEMNVSTLELGDSALYLCASSLGGPGELFFGEGSRLTVL.

The chain recombines TRBV19 with TRBJ1-3; D is undetermined. Trimming cost V 5 bases and J 0 bases, with 11 bases left between them. Germline loops: CDR1 LNHDA, CDR2 SQIVND (reference sequence). The CDR3 has 15 amino acids. The CDR3 nucleotides are TGTGCCAGTAGTTCCCGTGTGAGCTCTGGAAACACCATATATTTT. It encodes CASSSRVSSGNTIYF.